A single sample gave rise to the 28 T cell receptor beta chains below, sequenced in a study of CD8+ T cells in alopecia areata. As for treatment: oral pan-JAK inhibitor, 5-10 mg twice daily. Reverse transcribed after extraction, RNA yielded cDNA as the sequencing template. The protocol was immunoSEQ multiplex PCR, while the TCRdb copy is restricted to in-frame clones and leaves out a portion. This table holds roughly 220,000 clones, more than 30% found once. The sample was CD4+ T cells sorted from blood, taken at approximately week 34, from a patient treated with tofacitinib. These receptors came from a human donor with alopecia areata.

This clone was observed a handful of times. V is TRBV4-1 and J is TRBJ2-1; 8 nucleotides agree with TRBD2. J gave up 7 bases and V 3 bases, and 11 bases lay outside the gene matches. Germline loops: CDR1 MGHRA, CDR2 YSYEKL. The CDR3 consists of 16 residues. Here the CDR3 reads CASSHIAGGRPNEQFF. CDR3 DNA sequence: TGCGCCAGCAGCCATATTGCGGGGGGCCGGCCTAATGAGCAGTTCTTC.

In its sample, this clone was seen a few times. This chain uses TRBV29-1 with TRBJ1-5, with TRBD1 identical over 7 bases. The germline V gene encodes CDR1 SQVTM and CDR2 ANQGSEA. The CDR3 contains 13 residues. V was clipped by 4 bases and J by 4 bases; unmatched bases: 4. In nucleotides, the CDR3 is TGCAGCGTTGGAGGGGGCAGGAATCAGCCCCAGCATTTT. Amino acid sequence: CSVGGGRNQPQHF.

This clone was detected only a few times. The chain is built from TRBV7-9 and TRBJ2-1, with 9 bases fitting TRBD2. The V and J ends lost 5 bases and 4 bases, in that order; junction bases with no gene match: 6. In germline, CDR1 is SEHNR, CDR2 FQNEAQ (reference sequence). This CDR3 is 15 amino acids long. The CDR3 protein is CASSNRTSVYNEQFF. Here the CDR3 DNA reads TGTGCCAGCAGCAATAGGACTAGCGTATACAATGAGCAGTTCTTC.

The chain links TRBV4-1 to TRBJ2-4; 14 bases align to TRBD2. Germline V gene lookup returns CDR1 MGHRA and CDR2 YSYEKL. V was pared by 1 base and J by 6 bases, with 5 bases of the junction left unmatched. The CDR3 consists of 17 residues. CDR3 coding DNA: TGCGCCAGCAGCCAAGGACTAGCGGGAGGGCGGGGAAACATTCAGTACTTC. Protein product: CASSQGLAGGRGNIQYF.

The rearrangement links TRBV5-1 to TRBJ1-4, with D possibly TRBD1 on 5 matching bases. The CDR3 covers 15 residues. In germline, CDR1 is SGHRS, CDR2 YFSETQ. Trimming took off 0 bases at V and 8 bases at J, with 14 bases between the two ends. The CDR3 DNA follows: TGCGCCAGCAGCTTGGGAGGACATTTGGCGGAAAAACTGTTTTTT. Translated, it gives CASSLGGHLAEKLFF.

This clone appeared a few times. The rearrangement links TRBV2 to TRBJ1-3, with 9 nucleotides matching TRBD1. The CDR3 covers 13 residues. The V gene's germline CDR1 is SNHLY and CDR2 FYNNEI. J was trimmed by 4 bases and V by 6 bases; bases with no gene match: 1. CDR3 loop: CASRGTGGNTIYF. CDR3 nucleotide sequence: TGTGCCAGCAGGGGGACAGGGGGAAACACCATATATTTT.

The CDR3 DNA is TGTGCCTGTTCACCAGGACTGATGAACACTGAAGCTTTCTTT. It yields the protein CACSPGLMNTEAFF. This chain uses TRBV30 with TRBJ1-1; D is ambiguous. The CDR3 is made up of 14 amino acids. Germline lookup yields CDR1 GTSNPN and CDR2 SVGIG (reference sequence). V was shortened by 6 bases and J by 0 bases, with 14 bases between the two germline ends.

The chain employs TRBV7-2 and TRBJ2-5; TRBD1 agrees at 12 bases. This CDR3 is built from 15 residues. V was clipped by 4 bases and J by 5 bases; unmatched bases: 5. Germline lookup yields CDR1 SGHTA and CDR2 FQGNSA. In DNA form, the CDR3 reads TGTGCCAGCAGCTCAGGGACAGGGGGCGGTGAGACCCAGTACTTC. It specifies CASSSGTGGGETQYF.

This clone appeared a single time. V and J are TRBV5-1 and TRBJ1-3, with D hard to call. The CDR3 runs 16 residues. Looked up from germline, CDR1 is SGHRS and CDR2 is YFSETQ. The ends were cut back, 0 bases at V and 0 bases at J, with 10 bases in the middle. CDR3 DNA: TGCGCCAGCAGCTTGGGCCGGGCCGGCTCTGGAAACACCATATATTTT. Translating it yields CASSLGRAGSGNTIYF.

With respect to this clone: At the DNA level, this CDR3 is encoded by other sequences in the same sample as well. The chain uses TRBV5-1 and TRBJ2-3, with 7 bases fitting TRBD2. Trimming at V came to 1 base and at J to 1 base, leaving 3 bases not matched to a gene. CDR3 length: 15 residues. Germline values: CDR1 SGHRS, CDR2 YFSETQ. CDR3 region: CASSLTSDRTDTQYF. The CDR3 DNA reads TGCGCCAGCAGCTTGACTAGCGATCGCACAGATACGCAGTATTTT. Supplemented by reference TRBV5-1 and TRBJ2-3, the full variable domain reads KAGVTQTPRYLIKTRGQQVTLSCSPISGHRSVSWYQQTPGQGLQFLFEYFSETQRNKGNFPGRFSGRQFSNSRSEMNVSTLELGDSALYLCASSLTSDRTDTQYFGPGTRLTVL.

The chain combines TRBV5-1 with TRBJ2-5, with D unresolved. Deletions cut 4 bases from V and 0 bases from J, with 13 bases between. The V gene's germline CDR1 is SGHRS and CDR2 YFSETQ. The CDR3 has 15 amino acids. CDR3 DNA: TGCGCCAGCAGCGAAGGCCCCGACTACCAAGAGACCCAGTACTTC. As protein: CASSEGPDYQETQYF.

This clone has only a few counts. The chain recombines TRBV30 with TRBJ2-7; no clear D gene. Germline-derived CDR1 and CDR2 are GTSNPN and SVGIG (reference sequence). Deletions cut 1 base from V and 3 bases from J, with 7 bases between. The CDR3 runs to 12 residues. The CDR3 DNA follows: TGTGCCTGGAGTGGGCAGGTCTACGAGCAGTACTTC. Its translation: CAWSGQVYEQYF.

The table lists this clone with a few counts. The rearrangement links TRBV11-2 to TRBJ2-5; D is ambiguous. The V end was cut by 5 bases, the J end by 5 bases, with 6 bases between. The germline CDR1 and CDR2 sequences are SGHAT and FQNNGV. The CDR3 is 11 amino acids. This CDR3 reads CASSPRETQYF. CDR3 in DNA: TGTGCCAGCAGCCCGAGGGAGACCCAGTACTTC.

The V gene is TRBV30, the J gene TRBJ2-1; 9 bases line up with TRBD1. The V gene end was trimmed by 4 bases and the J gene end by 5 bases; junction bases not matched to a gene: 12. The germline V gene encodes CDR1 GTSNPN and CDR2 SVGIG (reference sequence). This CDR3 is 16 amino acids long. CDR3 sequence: CAWKPTGTGYNNEQFF. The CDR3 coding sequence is TGTGCCTGGAAACCAACAGGGACAGGGTATAACAATGAGCAGTTCTTC.

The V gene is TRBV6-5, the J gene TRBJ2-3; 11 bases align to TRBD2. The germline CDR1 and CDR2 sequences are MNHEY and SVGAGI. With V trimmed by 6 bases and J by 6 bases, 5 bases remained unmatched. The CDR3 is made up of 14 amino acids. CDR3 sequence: CASSLAGGPDTQYF. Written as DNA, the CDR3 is TGTGCCAGCAGCCTAGCGGGGGGCCCCGATACGCAGTATTTT.

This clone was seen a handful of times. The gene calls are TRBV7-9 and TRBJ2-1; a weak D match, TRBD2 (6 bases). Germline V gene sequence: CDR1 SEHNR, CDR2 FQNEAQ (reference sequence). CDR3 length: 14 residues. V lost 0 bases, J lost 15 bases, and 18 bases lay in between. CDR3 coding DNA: TGTGCCAGCAGCTTAGCGTTTTCCGGGAGAGTGCCGTTCTTC. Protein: CASSLAFSGRVPFF.

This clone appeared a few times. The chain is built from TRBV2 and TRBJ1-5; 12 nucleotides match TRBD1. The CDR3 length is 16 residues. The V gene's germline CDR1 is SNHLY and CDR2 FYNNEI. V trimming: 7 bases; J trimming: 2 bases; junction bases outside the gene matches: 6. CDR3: CASKGTGGGGNQPQHF. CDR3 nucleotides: TGTGCCAGCAAGGGGACAGGGGGCGGAGGCAATCAGCCCCAGCATTTT. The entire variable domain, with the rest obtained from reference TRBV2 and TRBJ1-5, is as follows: EPEVTQTPSHQVTQMGQEVILRCVPISNHLYFYWYRQILGQKVEFLVSFYNNEISEKSEIFDDQFSVERPDGSNFTLKIRSTKLEDSAMYFCASKGTGGGGNQPQHFGDGTRLSIL.

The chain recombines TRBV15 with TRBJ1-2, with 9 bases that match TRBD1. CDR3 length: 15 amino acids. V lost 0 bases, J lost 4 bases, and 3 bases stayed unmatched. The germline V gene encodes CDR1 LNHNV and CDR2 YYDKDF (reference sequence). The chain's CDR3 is CATSREQGAFYGYTF. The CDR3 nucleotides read TGTGCCACCAGCAGAGAACAGGGGGCTTTCTATGGCTACACCTTC.

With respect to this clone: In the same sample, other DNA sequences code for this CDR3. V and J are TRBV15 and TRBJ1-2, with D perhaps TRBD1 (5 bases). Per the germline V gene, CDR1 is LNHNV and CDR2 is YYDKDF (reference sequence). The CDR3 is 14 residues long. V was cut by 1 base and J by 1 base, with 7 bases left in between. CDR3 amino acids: CATSRGRGNYGYTF. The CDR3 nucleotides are TGTGCCACCAGCAGAGGAAGGGGTAACTATGGCTACACCTTC.

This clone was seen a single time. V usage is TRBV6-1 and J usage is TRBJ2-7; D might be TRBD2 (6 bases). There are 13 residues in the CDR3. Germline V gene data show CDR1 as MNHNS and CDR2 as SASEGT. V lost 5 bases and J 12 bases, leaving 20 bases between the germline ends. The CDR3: CASSSLSSGRLYF. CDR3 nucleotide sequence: TGTGCCAGCAGTTCCCTCTCCTCAGGGAGGCTGTACTTC.

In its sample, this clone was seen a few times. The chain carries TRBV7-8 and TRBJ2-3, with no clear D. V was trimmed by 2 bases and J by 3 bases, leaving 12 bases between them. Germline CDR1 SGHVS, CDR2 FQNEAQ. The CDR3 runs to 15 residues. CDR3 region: CASSLWRQRTDTQYF. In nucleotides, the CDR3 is TGTGCCAGCAGCTTATGGCGGCAGAGGACAGATACGCAGTATTTT.

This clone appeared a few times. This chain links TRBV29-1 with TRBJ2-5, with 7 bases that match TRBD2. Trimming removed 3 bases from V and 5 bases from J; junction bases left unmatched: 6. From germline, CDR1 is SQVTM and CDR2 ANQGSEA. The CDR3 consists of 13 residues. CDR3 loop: CSVDGQGGETQYF. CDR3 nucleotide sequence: TGCAGCGTTGATGGGCAGGGAGGGGAGACCCAGTACTTC.

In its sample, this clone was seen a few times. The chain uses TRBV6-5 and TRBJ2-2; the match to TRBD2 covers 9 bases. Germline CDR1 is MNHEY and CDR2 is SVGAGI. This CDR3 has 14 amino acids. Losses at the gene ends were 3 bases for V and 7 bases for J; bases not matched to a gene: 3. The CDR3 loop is CASSYQLAGGELFF. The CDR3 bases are TGTGCCAGCAGTTATCAACTAGCGGGCGGGGAGCTGTTTTTT.

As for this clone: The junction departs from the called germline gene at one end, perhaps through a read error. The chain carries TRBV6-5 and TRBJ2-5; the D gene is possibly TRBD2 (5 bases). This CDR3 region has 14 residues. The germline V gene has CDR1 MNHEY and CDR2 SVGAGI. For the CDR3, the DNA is TGTGCCAGCAGTTACGGGAGAAAGCAAGAGATCCAGTACTTC. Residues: CASSYGRKQEIQYF.

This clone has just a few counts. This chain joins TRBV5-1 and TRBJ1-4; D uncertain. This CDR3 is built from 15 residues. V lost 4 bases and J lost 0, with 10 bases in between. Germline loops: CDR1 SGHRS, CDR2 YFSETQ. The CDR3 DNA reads TGCGCCAGCAGCCTAAGAGAGTCAACTAATGAAAAACTGTTTTTT. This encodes CASSLRESTNEKLFF.

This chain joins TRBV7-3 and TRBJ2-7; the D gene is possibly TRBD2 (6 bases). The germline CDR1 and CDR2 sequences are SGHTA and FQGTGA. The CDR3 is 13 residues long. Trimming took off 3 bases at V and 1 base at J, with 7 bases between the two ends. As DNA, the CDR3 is TGTGCCAGCAGCTTCGGGGGTTCCTACGAGCAGTACTTC. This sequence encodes CASSFGGSYEQYF.

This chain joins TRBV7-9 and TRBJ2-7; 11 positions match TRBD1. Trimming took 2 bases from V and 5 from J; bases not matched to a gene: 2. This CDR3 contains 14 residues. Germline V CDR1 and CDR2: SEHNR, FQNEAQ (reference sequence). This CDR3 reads CASSLRTGGHEQYF. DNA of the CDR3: TGTGCCAGCAGCTTACGGACAGGGGGCCACGAGCAGTACTTC.

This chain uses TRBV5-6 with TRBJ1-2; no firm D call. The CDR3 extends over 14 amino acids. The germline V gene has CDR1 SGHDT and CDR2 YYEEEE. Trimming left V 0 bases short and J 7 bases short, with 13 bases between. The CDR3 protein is CASSLDRSIGGYTF. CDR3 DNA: TGTGCCAGCAGCTTGGACAGAAGTATAGGTGGCTACACCTTC.